The 9 T cell receptor beta chains listed next were all sequenced from one sample in a study of blood T cell repertoires in COVID-19. Clones were read by immunoSEQ multiplex PCR, and TCRdb kept only the in-frame ones, dropping some. The top ten hold over 0.2% of the sample, which has over 600,000 clones, around 90% seen once. Sample: peripheral blood. Source of these receptors: a woman aged 18-35 years with acute or convalescent COVID-19.

The chain has TRBV6-5 and TRBJ1-2; 9 bases align to TRBD1. Germline CDR1 MNHEY, CDR2 SVGAGI. With 6 bases clipped from V and 10 bases from J, the junction kept 6 bases outside the gene matches. This CDR3 region has 12 residues. The CDR3 DNA sequence: TGTGCCAGCAGAACGGGACAGGGTAACTACACCTTC. It encodes CASRTGQGNYTF.

The chain is built from TRBV12-3 or TRBV12-4 and TRBJ2-3; a weak D match, TRBD2 (5 bases). Between the trimmed V and J ends, which lost 7 bases and 6 bases, there was a span of 11 bases. This CDR3 is 12 amino acids long. For the CDR3, the DNA is TGTGCCAGCACCCAGGACTGGGATACGCAGTATTTT. Translating gives CASTQDWDTQYF.

The chain combines TRBV27 with TRBJ2-2; unclear D gene. Germline V CDR1 and CDR2: MNHEY, SMNVEV (reference sequence). This CDR3 spans 14 amino acids. With 2 bases removed from V and 8 bases from J, the gap between germline ends came to 12 bases. The CDR3 here is CASSLPKPFGELFF. The CDR3 nucleotides are TGTGCCAGCAGTTTACCCAAGCCTTTTGGGGAGCTGTTTTTT.

The chain employs TRBV5-8 and TRBJ2-3; unclear D gene. CDR1 is SGHTS and CDR2 is YDEGEE in the germline V gene. V lost 6 bases, J lost 2 bases, and 7 bases lay in between. CDR3 length equals 12 residues. The CDR3 sequence: CASTYYTDTQYF. CDR3 DNA: TGTGCCAGCACCTACTACACAGATACGCAGTATTTT. Full variable domain (remainder filled in from reference TRBV5-8 and TRBJ2-3): EAGVTQSPTHLIKTRGQQATLRCSPISGHTSVYWYQQALGLGLQFLLWYDEGEERNRGNFPPRFSGRQFPNYSSELNVNALELEDSALYLCASTYYTDTQYFGPGTRLTVL.

The chain carries TRBV5-8 and TRBJ1-6; D is unresolved. This CDR3 is 14 amino acids long. CDR1 is SGHTS, CDR2 YDEGEE, per germline. Between the trimmed V and J ends, which lost 2 bases and 5 bases, there was a span of 8 bases. This chain's CDR3 is CASSFGRDNSPLHF. The DNA of the CDR3 is TGTGCCAGCAGCTTTGGGCGGGATAATTCACCCCTCCACTTT. The full variable domain, its missing parts supplied by reference TRBV5-8 and TRBJ1-6, is EAGVTQSPTHLIKTRGQQATLRCSPISGHTSVYWYQQALGLGLQFLLWYDEGEERNRGNFPPRFSGRQFPNYSSELNVNALELEDSALYLCASSFGRDNSPLHFGNGTRLTVT.

The gene calls are TRBV6-6 and TRBJ2-7, with 12 nucleotides matching TRBD2. The CDR3 runs 15 residues. Germline CDR1 MNHNY, CDR2 SVGAGI (reference sequence). Germline trimming cut 5 bases from V and 7 bases from J; bases unmatched to any gene: 9. The CDR3 DNA is TGTGCCAGCAGTACTAGCGGGGGGCCGTCTCGAGAGCAGTACTTC. Translated: CASSTSGGPSREQYF.

The rearrangement joins TRBV3-1 (or the pseudogene TRBV3-2) to TRBJ1-2; D uncertain. CDR1 and CDR2 from the germline V gene are LGHDT and YNNKEL (reference sequence). This CDR3 region has 14 residues. V lost 0 bases to trimming and J lost 4 bases, with 9 bases between them. The CDR3 sequence is CASSQETRSYGYTF. CDR3 bases: TGTGCCAGCAGCCAAGAGACACGCAGCTATGGCTACACCTTC.

The chain couples TRBV19 to TRBJ1-3; 9 bases match TRBD1. Germline values: CDR1 LNHDA, CDR2 SQIVND (reference sequence). V gave up 3 bases and J gave up 4 bases; unmatched junction bases: 4. The CDR3 is made up of 15 amino acids. The CDR3 DNA reads as TGTGCCAGTAGTATGTCCGGGACAGGGGGAAACACCATATATTTT. Protein: CASSMSGTGGNTIYF.

The V and J genes are TRBV7-2 and TRBJ2-1, with 9 bases identical to TRBD2. The CDR3 runs 16 residues. Trimming at V came to 4 bases and at J to 4 bases, leaving 8 bases not matched to a gene. Germline assignment: CDR1 SGHTA and CDR2 FQGNSA. The CDR3 here is CASSSPAGGHYNEQFF. The CDR3 DNA reads as TGTGCCAGCAGCTCGCCAGCGGGGGGCCATTACAATGAGCAGTTCTTC. The variable domain in full, completed from reference TRBV7-2 and TRBJ2-1, reads GAGVSQSPSNKVTEKGKDVELRCDPISGHTALYWYRQSLGQGLEFLIYFQGNSAPDKSGLPSDRFSAERTGGSVSTLTIQRTQQEDSAVYLCASSSPAGGHYNEQFFGPGTRLTVL.